This is a list of T cell receptor beta chains from one sample in a study of blood T cell repertoires in COVID-19. Here immunoSEQ multiplex PCR was the method, and the copy in TCRdb shows in-frame clones only, minus some. The profile covers hundreds of thousands of clones, with approximately 90% appearing a single time and 0.8% to 1% taken by the ten largest. The sample was peripheral blood. The receptor source for this set is a man between 18 and 35 years old with COVID-19, enrolled during active disease. CDR3s include the opening cysteine and the closing phenylalanine or tryptophan. Fields, in order: V gene, clone size, J gene, D gene, CDR3 protein, CDR3 DNA. A D gene is named only where the DNA matches it firmly. Rows may omit the clone size; those that give it use once, few, many or a size class.

v_gene: TRBV4-2
abundance: NA
j_gene: TRBJ1-1
d_gene: NA
CDR3aa: CASSQDLGEVNTEAFF
CDR3nt: TGTGCCAGCAGCCAAGATCTTGGAGAGGTGAACACTGAAGCTTTCTTT

v_gene: TRBV19
abundance: NA
j_gene: TRBJ1-5
d_gene: NA
CDR3aa: CASSQGGNAPQHF
CDR3nt: TGTGCCAGTAGTCAGGGAGGGAACGCTCCCCAGCATTTT

v_gene: TRBV5-4
abundance: NA
j_gene: TRBJ2-7
d_gene: NA
CDR3aa: CASSSLYEQYF
CDR3nt: TGTGCCAGCAGCTCCCTCTACGAGCAGTACTTC

v_gene: TRBV12-5
abundance: NA
j_gene: TRBJ1-3
d_gene: TRBD1
CDR3aa: CASGLDRGPESSGNTIYF
CDR3nt: TGTGCTAGTGGTTTGGACAGGGGGCCCGAAAGCTCTGGAAACACCATATATTTT

v_gene: TRBV12-1
abundance: NA
j_gene: TRBJ2-7
d_gene: NA
CDR3aa: CASSFRGFWSYEQYF
CDR3nt: TGTGCCAGCAGCTTTCGGGGTTTCTGGTCCTACGAGCAGTACTTC

v_gene: TRBV2
abundance: once
j_gene: TRBJ2-1
d_gene: TRBD2
CDR3aa: CAGQSGSPYNEQFF
CDR3nt: TGTGCCGGTCAAAGCGGGAGCCCCTACAATGAGCAGTTCTTC

v_gene: TRBV20-1
abundance: NA
j_gene: TRBJ1-2
d_gene: NA
CDR3aa: CSASGSGGYTF
CDR3nt: TGCAGTGCTAGCGGGTCCGGGGGCTACACCTTC

v_gene: TRBV19
abundance: NA
j_gene: TRBJ2-1
d_gene: NA
CDR3aa: CASSIGGLEFF
CDR3nt: TGTGCCAGTAGTATAGGCGGGTTGGAGTTCTTC

v_gene: TRBV9
abundance: once
j_gene: TRBJ1-2
d_gene: TRBD1
CDR3aa: CASSVETGRGGYTF
CDR3nt: TGTGCCAGCAGCGTAGAGACAGGGCGAGGGGGCTACACCTTC

v_gene: TRBV10-1
abundance: NA
j_gene: TRBJ2-7
d_gene: TRBD1
CDR3aa: CASKPGQGDGEQYF
CDR3nt: TGCGCCAGCAAACCGGGACAGGGAGATGGCGAGCAGTACTTC

v_gene: TRBV5-3
abundance: NA
j_gene: TRBJ1-2
d_gene: TRBD1
CDR3aa: CARSSGQPSYGYTF
CDR3nt: TGTGCCAGAAGCTCGGGACAGCCTTCCTATGGCTACACCTTC

v_gene: TRBV5-5
abundance: NA
j_gene: TRBJ2-1
d_gene: TRBD2
CDR3aa: CASSLSVLRGASSSYNEQFF
CDR3nt: TGTGCCAGCAGCTTGTCGGTCTTGCGGGGGGCTTCAAGCTCCTACAATGAGCAGTTCTTC

v_gene: TRBV6-6
abundance: NA
j_gene: TRBJ1-2
d_gene: TRBD1
CDR3aa: CASRDGTGGNYGYTF
CDR3nt: TGTGCCAGCAGAGACGGGACAGGGGGCAACTATGGCTACACCTTC

v_gene: TRBV24-1
abundance: NA
j_gene: TRBJ2-1
d_gene: TRBD2
CDR3aa: CATSEAGTSGPSSYNEQFF
CDR3nt: TGTGCCACCAGTGAGGCCGGGACTAGCGGGCCTAGCTCCTACAATGAGCAGTTCTTC

v_gene: TRBV15
abundance: NA
j_gene: TRBJ2-3
d_gene: NA
CDR3aa: CATSRDHEDTQYF
CDR3nt: TGTGCCACCAGCAGAGATCACGAGGATACGCAGTATTTT

v_gene: TRBV19
abundance: NA
j_gene: TRBJ2-5
d_gene: TRBD1
CDR3aa: CASSETGGKTQYF
CDR3nt: TGTGCCAGTAGCGAGACAGGGGGAAAGACCCAGTACTTC

v_gene: TRBV15
abundance: NA
j_gene: TRBJ2-3
d_gene: TRBD2
CDR3aa: CATSRGGGSSTDTQYF
CDR3nt: TGTGCCACCAGCAGGGGCGGGGGATCGAGCACAGATACGCAGTATTTT

v_gene: TRBV13
abundance: NA
j_gene: TRBJ2-7
d_gene: NA
CDR3aa: CASSFSQHSYEQYF
CDR3nt: TGTGCCAGCAGCTTCTCGCAACACTCCTACGAGCAGTACTTC

v_gene: TRBV19
abundance: once
j_gene: TRBJ1-5
d_gene: NA
CDR3aa: CASKSGTRGNQPQHF
CDR3nt: TGTGCCAGTAAATCCGGTACCCGCGGCAATCAGCCCCAGCATTTT

v_gene: TRBV5-1
abundance: NA
j_gene: TRBJ1-2
d_gene: TRBD1
CDR3aa: CASSWTGHYGYTF
CDR3nt: TGCGCCAGCAGTTGGACAGGGCACTATGGCTACACCTTC

v_gene: TRBV2
abundance: NA
j_gene: TRBJ2-1
d_gene: NA
CDR3aa: CASGTGSNNEQFF
CDR3nt: TGTGCCAGCGGTACAGGATCTAACAATGAGCAGTTCTTC

v_gene: TRBV6-5
abundance: NA
j_gene: TRBJ2-1
d_gene: TRBD2
CDR3aa: CASSKTSGSYNEQFF
CDR3nt: TGTGCCAGCAGCAAGACTAGCGGCTCCTACAATGAGCAGTTCTTC

v_gene: TRBV28
abundance: NA
j_gene: TRBJ1-2
d_gene: NA
CDR3aa: CASSPVEVGGGYTF
CDR3nt: TGTGCCAGCAGTCCAGTCGAAGTGGGAGGGGGCTACACCTTC

v_gene: TRBV5-1
abundance: NA
j_gene: TRBJ2-7
d_gene: TRBD1
CDR3aa: CASSGQDVYEQYF
CDR3nt: TGCGCCAGCAGCGGACAGGACGTCTACGAGCAGTACTTC

v_gene: TRBV7-9
abundance: once
j_gene: TRBJ2-5
d_gene: NA
CDR3aa: CVSSQWGEETQYF
CDR3nt: TGTGTCAGCAGTCAATGGGGGGAAGAGACCCAGTACTTC

v_gene: TRBV12-5
abundance: NA
j_gene: TRBJ2-1
d_gene: TRBD1
CDR3aa: CASGTPGQGYNEQFF
CDR3nt: TGTGCTAGTGGCACTCCGGGACAGGGCTACAATGAGCAGTTCTTC

v_gene: TRBV19
abundance: few
j_gene: TRBJ1-6
d_gene: TRBD1
CDR3aa: CASRIQGAINSPLHF
CDR3nt: TGTGCCAGTAGGATTCAGGGGGCGATTAATTCACCCCTCCACTTT

v_gene: TRBV19
abundance: NA
j_gene: TRBJ2-2
d_gene: TRBD1
CDR3aa: CASSTGQGSGTGELFF
CDR3nt: TGTGCCAGTAGTACCGGACAGGGTTCGGGCACCGGGGAGCTGTTTTTT

v_gene: TRBV6-5
abundance: NA
j_gene: TRBJ2-5
d_gene: NA
CDR3aa: CASSYWKGQETQYF
CDR3nt: TGTGCCAGCAGTTACTGGAAGGGGCAAGAGACCCAGTACTTC

v_gene: TRBV23-1
abundance: NA
j_gene: TRBJ1-1
d_gene: TRBD1
CDR3aa: CASSHLTGFEAFF
CDR3nt: TGCGCCAGCAGTCACTTGACAGGGTTTGAAGCTTTCTTT

v_gene: TRBV19
abundance: NA
j_gene: TRBJ2-7
d_gene: TRBD2
CDR3aa: CASSVTSGSPHEQYF
CDR3nt: TGTGCCAGTAGCGTGACTAGCGGGAGTCCCCACGAGCAGTACTTC

v_gene: TRBV5-1
abundance: NA
j_gene: TRBJ2-7
d_gene: TRBD2
CDR3aa: CASSWGLAANYEQYF
CDR3nt: TGCGCCAGCAGCTGGGGACTAGCGGCCAACTACGAGCAGTACTTC

v_gene: TRBV5-1
abundance: NA
j_gene: TRBJ2-2
d_gene: NA
CDR3aa: CASRTSTENTGELFF
CDR3nt: TGCGCCAGCAGGACCTCGACAGAGAACACCGGGGAGCTGTTTTTT

v_gene: TRBV30
abundance: few
j_gene: TRBJ2-1
d_gene: TRBD2
CDR3aa: CAWRSLGGRFYNEQFF
CDR3nt: TGTGCCTGGAGATCATTGGGCGGGAGGTTCTACAATGAGCAGTTCTTC

v_gene: TRBV5-1
abundance: NA
j_gene: TRBJ2-7
d_gene: TRBD1
CDR3aa: CASSLGTGAISYEQYF
CDR3nt: TGCGCCAGCAGCTTGGGGACAGGGGCCATCTCCTACGAGCAGTACTTC

v_gene: TRBV5-1
abundance: NA
j_gene: TRBJ2-5
d_gene: TRBD2
CDR3aa: CASSPPRGDSEETQYF
CDR3nt: TGCGCCAGCAGCCCCCCTCGGGGGGACTCAGAAGAGACCCAGTACTTC

v_gene: TRBV2
abundance: once
j_gene: TRBJ2-5
d_gene: TRBD2
CDR3aa: CASSADGGARETQYF
CDR3nt: TGTGCCAGCAGTGCTGACGGGGGGGCCAGAGAGACCCAGTACTTC

v_gene: TRBV15
abundance: NA
j_gene: TRBJ2-7
d_gene: TRBD1
CDR3aa: CATSGYSGGTYEQYF
CDR3nt: TGTGCCACCAGCGGATACTCAGGGGGCACCTACGAGCAGTACTTC

v_gene: TRBV3-1/TRBV3-2
abundance: NA
j_gene: TRBJ1-5
d_gene: TRBD1
CDR3aa: CASSPGQRLNQPQHF
CDR3nt: TGTGCCAGCAGCCCGGGACAGAGGCTCAATCAGCCCCAGCATTTT

v_gene: TRBV14
abundance: NA
j_gene: TRBJ2-1
d_gene: TRBD2
CDR3aa: CASSRRATGGFNEQFF
CDR3nt: TGTGCCAGCAGCCGACGTGCAACGGGAGGATTCAATGAGCAGTTCTTC

v_gene: TRBV11-2
abundance: NA
j_gene: TRBJ2-7
d_gene: TRBD2
CDR3aa: CASSSAPTTSGGTYEQYF
CDR3nt: TGTGCCAGCAGCTCCGCCCCCACAACTAGCGGGGGGACCTACGAGCAGTACTTC

v_gene: TRBV19
abundance: NA
j_gene: TRBJ1-5
d_gene: NA
CDR3aa: CASSSRWGTREDQPQHF
CDR3nt: TGTGCCAGTAGTTCCCGATGGGGGACTAGGGAGGATCAGCCCCAGCATTTT

v_gene: TRBV18
abundance: once
j_gene: TRBJ2-3
d_gene: TRBD2
CDR3aa: CASSGGSGDTQYF
CDR3nt: TGTGCCAGCTCAGGCGGGAGTGGAGATACGCAGTATTTT

v_gene: TRBV7-9
abundance: NA
j_gene: TRBJ2-3
d_gene: NA
CDR3aa: CASSLVAGGRGDTQYF
CDR3nt: TGTGCCAGCAGCTTAGTCGCAGGGGGGCGCGGAGATACGCAGTATTTT

v_gene: TRBV7-9
abundance: NA
j_gene: TRBJ1-6
d_gene: NA
CDR3aa: CATPTGGARSPLHF
CDR3nt: TGTGCTACCCCCACCGGGGGGGCAAGATCACCCCTCCACTTT

v_gene: TRBV5-6
abundance: NA
j_gene: TRBJ2-2
d_gene: TRBD1
CDR3aa: CASSFRQGYTGELFF
CDR3nt: TGTGCCAGCAGCTTCCGACAGGGGTACACCGGGGAGCTGTTTTTT

v_gene: TRBV4-1
abundance: NA
j_gene: TRBJ1-4
d_gene: NA
CDR3aa: CASSQVRGVGEKLFF
CDR3nt: TGCGCCAGCAGCCAAGTCAGGGGCGTAGGTGAAAAACTGTTTTTT

v_gene: TRBV19
abundance: NA
j_gene: TRBJ2-1
d_gene: NA
CDR3aa: CASSNWGGTYNEQFF
CDR3nt: TGTGCCAGTAGTAATTGGGGCGGGACTTACAATGAGCAGTTCTTC

v_gene: TRBV19
abundance: NA
j_gene: TRBJ2-3
d_gene: TRBD2
CDR3aa: CASSNQRGKDTQYF
CDR3nt: TGTGCCAGTAGTAATCAGCGGGGGAAAGATACGCAGTATTTT

v_gene: TRBV10-2
abundance: NA
j_gene: TRBJ2-1
d_gene: NA
CDR3aa: CASSVYNEQFF
CDR3nt: TGCGCCAGCAGTGTATACAATGAGCAGTTCTTC

v_gene: TRBV29-1
abundance: NA
j_gene: TRBJ1-2
d_gene: TRBD1
CDR3aa: CSVEGGQGYGYTF
CDR3nt: TGCAGCGTTGAAGGGGGACAGGGGTATGGCTACACCTTC

v_gene: TRBV19
abundance: NA
j_gene: TRBJ2-3
d_gene: TRBD2
CDR3aa: CASSIDHGLAGWADTQYF
CDR3nt: TGTGCCAGTAGTATAGATCACGGTCTAGCGGGCTGGGCAGATACGCAGTATTTT